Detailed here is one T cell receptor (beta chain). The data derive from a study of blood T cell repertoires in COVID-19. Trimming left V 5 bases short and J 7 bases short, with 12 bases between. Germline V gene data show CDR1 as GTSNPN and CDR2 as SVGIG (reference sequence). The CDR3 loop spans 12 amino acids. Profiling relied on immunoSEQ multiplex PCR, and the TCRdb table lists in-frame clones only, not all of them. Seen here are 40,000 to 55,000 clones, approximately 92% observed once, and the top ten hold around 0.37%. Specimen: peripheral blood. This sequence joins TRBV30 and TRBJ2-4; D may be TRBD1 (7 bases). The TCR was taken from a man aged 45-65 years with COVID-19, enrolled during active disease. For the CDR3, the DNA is TGTGCCTGGGGCAGGGGGGCGAACATTCAGTACTTC. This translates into CAWGRGANIQYF.